The 19 T cell receptor beta chains given below trace back to one sample, sequenced in a study of a mutant IDH1 vaccine in newly diagnosed glioma. Their cognate antigens are unknown. As to time point: week 11, during vaccination. Mutant IDH1 20-mer peptide, at 300 ug, made up each vaccine dose, with topical imiquimod. Sequencing was performed with immunoSEQ multiplex PCR; in TCRdb, only in-frame clones are kept and a portion is missing. The table lists fewer than 75,000 clones, around 84% of them singletons. Sequenced here: PBMCs, sampled from a glioma patient whose treatment included an IDH1 peptide vaccine. The receptor set was obtained from a woman between 45 and 60 years old with glioma.

The V call is TRBV11-3, the J call TRBJ1-4; no definite D call. Between the trimmed V and J ends, which lost 3 bases and 0 bases, there was a span of 11 bases. There are 16 residues in the CDR3. Germline V gene sequence: CDR1 SGHNT, CDR2 YENEEA. In nucleotides, the CDR3 is TGTGCCAGCAGCTTGGGTTCAAGGACAACTAATGAAAAACTGTTTTTT. Its translation: CASSLGSRTTNEKLFF. Filled out from reference TRBV11-3 and TRBJ1-4, the complete variable domain reads EAGVVQSPRYKIIEKKQPVAFWCNPISGHNTLYWYLQNLGQGPELLIRYENEEAVDDSQLPKDRFSAERLKGVDSTLKIQPAELGDSAVYLCASSLGSRTTNEKLFFGSGTQLSVL.

The V and J genes are TRBV6-1 and TRBJ2-7, with TRBD2 as a possible D gene (6 bases). Germline V lookup: CDR1 MNHNS, CDR2 SASEGT. There are 14 residues in the CDR3. With 4 bases removed from V and 7 bases from J, the gap between germline ends came to 17 bases. CDR3 sequence reads: CASSGVSGVSEQYF. CDR3 bases: TGTGCCAGCAGTGGGGTTAGCGGCGTGTCTGAGCAGTACTTC.

This clone was detected once. The V call is TRBV7-9, the J call TRBJ1-2, with D tentatively TRBD1 (5 bases). This CDR3 spans 16 amino acids. CDR1 SEHNR and CDR2 FQNEAQ come from the germline V gene (reference sequence). V dropped 1 base and J dropped 3 bases, with 15 bases sitting between them. The CDR3 loop is CASSLDEGLGDYGYTF. The CDR3, as DNA: TGTGCCAGCAGCTTAGATGAAGGACTAGGGGACTATGGCTACACCTTC.

V usage is TRBV6-5 and J usage is TRBJ1-2, with TRBD1 identical over 10 bases. Germline V gives CDR1 MNHEY, CDR2 SVGAGI. CDR3 length: 15 amino acids. V trimming: 0 bases; J trimming: 7 bases; junction bases outside the gene matches: 5. The CDR3 loop is CASSYSGTGVLGYTF. The CDR3 DNA follows: TGTGCCAGCAGTTACTCCGGGACAGGGGTACTTGGCTACACCTTC.

The J gene is TRBJ1-5, the V gene TRBV2; D is uncertain. CDR1 is SNHLY, CDR2 FYNNEI, per germline. The V end was cut by 5 bases, the J end by 0 bases, with 11 bases between. This CDR3 is built from 15 residues. CDR3 bases: TGTGCCAGCAGTATTCTTCCGGCTAGCAATCAGCCCCAGCATTTT. Translated, it gives CASSILPASNQPQHF.

This chain joins TRBV2 and TRBJ2-7; weak D call: TRBD2 (5 bases). Trimming removed 8 bases at V and 7 bases at J, with 21 bases between. Germline CDR1 SNHLY, CDR2 FYNNEI. The CDR3 covers 14 residues. The CDR3 DNA reads TGTGCCAGCGGCGCCGGACCCAAAACGGGGGAGCAGTACTTC. The encoded protein is CASGAGPKTGEQYF.

This chain links TRBV6-5 with TRBJ2-5; tentative D call: TRBD1 (6 bases). Between the trimmed V and J ends, which lost 5 bases and 5 bases, there was a span of 15 bases. The CDR3 contains 14 residues. CDR1 is MNHEY, CDR2 SVGAGI, per germline. CDR3 nucleotides: TGTGCCAGCAGTCGAGGAGACAGGTCGGAGACCCAGTACTTC. Encoded protein: CASSRGDRSETQYF.

This clone was counted a single time. The chain employs TRBV5-6 and TRBJ2-7, with TRBD2 matching 7 bases. Germline CDR1 reads SGHDT; CDR2 reads YYEEEE. Trimming removed 6 bases from V and 5 bases from J; junction bases left unmatched: 11. The CDR3 length is 14 residues. In nucleotides, the CDR3 is TGTGCCAGCACGCGCCGGGGAGGGTCCCACGAGCAGTACTTC. It codes for CASTRRGGSHEQYF.

This chain links TRBV9 with TRBJ1-2; D call uncertain. V lost 0 bases and J 5 bases, leaving 8 bases between the germline ends. Germline assignment: CDR1 SGDLS and CDR2 YYNGEE. This CDR3 contains 13 residues. The CDR3 DNA sequence: TGTGCCAGCAGCGTAGGGACGGAATATGGCTACACCTTC. This sequence encodes CASSVGTEYGYTF.

This clone was detected only once. This chain links TRBV7-3 with TRBJ2-7, with TRBD1 identical over 8 bases. The germline CDR1 and CDR2 sequences are SGHTA and FQGTGA. Trimming took 5 bases from V and 7 from J; bases not matched to a gene: 7. The CDR3 loop spans 13 amino acids. CDR3 sequence (DNA): TGTGCCAGCAGCGGACAGGGAACCGGGGAGCAGTACTTC. It specifies CASSGQGTGEQYF.

This clone was observed a single time. V usage is TRBV6-5 and J usage is TRBJ1-1; TRBD1 aligns across 7 bases. Germline loops: CDR1 MNHEY, CDR2 SVGAGI. V was pared by 7 bases and J by 4 bases, with 6 bases of the junction left unmatched. The length of the CDR3 is 13 residues. The CDR3: CASTQGQSTEAFF. The CDR3 DNA sequence: TGTGCCAGCACCCAGGGACAGAGCACTGAAGCTTTCTTT.

This clone was detected a few times. The chain has TRBV5-1 and TRBJ1-1, with D unclear. The germline CDR1 and CDR2 sequences are SGHRS and YFSETQ. Deletions cut 4 bases from V and 1 base from J, with 14 bases between. The CDR3 loop spans 15 amino acids. CDR3 loop: CASSLPAPGNTEAFF. CDR3 DNA sequence: TGCGCCAGCAGCCTACCGGCCCCCGGGAACACTGAAGCTTTCTTT. Combining the CDR3 with reference TRBV5-1 and TRBJ1-1 gives the whole variable domain KAGVTQTPRYLIKTRGQQVTLSCSPISGHRSVSWYQQTPGQGLQFLFEYFSETQRNKGNFPGRFSGRQFSNSRSEMNVSTLELGDSALYLCASSLPAPGNTEAFFGQGTRLTVV.

This chain links TRBV5-1 with TRBJ1-2; TRBD1 aligns across 7 bases. The CDR3 covers 14 residues. The V gene's germline CDR1 is SGHRS and CDR2 YFSETQ. J was trimmed by 7 bases and V by 1 base; bases with no gene match: 7. CDR3 coding DNA: TGCGCCAGCAGCTTGCAGCCGGGACAGTTTGGCTACACCTTC. Its protein is CASSLQPGQFGYTF.

The chain carries TRBV6-1 and TRBJ2-1; 11 bases align to TRBD2. In germline, CDR1 is MNHNS, CDR2 SASEGT. This CDR3 has 13 residues. This CDR3 is CAGGLAAYNEQFF. For the CDR3, the DNA is TGTGCGGGGGGACTAGCGGCCTACAATGAGCAGTTCTTC.

CDR3 amino acids: CASSLNQRGFDTQYF. As DNA, the CDR3 is TGTGCCAGCAGCTTGAACCAGCGGGGTTTTGATACGCAGTATTTT. The V and J genes are TRBV7-2 and TRBJ2-3, with 7 nucleotides matching TRBD2. Germline V lookup: CDR1 SGHTA, CDR2 FQGNSA. This CDR3 contains 15 residues. The ends lost 3 bases at V and 6 bases at J; junction bases unmatched: 9.

This chain connects TRBV18 to TRBJ1-1; D possibly corresponds to TRBD1 (6 bases). CDR3 size: 15 residues. Germline CDR1 and CDR2: KGHSH and LQKENI. V was pared by 3 bases and J by 6 bases, with 17 bases between. CDR3: CASSPQLTRGAEAFF. The CDR3 nucleotides read TGTGCCAGCTCACCCCAACTGACCAGGGGAGCTGAAGCTTTCTTT.

This clone was detected only once. The genes are TRBV10-3 and TRBJ2-7; 7 bases are shared with TRBD1. The V and J ends lost 5 bases and 0 bases, in that order; junction bases with no gene match: 1. CDR3 size: 13 residues. Germline V gene sequence: CDR1 ENHRY, CDR2 SYGVKD. This CDR3 reads CAISWDSSYEQYF. CDR3 bases: TGTGCCATCAGTTGGGACAGCTCCTACGAGCAGTACTTC.

The chain employs TRBV11-2 and TRBJ1-6, with 9 positions matching TRBD1. Losses at the gene ends were 4 bases for V and 9 bases for J; bases not matched to a gene: 10. The CDR3 length is 16 residues. Germline V lookup: CDR1 SGHAT, CDR2 FQNNGV. CDR3 sequence (DNA): TGTGCCAGCAGCTCAACAGGGGGCCGGATGGGTTCACCCCTCCACTTT. Residues: CASSSTGGRMGSPLHF.

V and J are TRBV29-1 and TRBJ1-3; D is ambiguous. This CDR3 has 12 amino acids. V lost 7 bases to trimming and J lost 4 bases, with 11 bases between them. CDR1 is SQVTM, CDR2 ANQGSEA, per germline. CDR3 loop: CSAAMAGNTIYF. The DNA of the CDR3 is TGCAGCGCCGCCATGGCGGGAAACACCATATATTTT.